The subject of this entry is one TCR beta chain. V lost 4 bases to trimming and J lost 4 bases, with 10 bases between them. This CDR3 has 13 amino acids. The data derive from a study of blood T cell repertoires in COVID-19. Study overall: Acute and convalescent COVID-19 specimens originated in the United States, Italy and Spain. PBMCs, B-cell-depleted T cells, or T cells were the source of the cDNA or gDNA that made up the material.

Under the authors' procedure: Amplification with reference gene primers provided the estimates of nucleated cell counts. Only in-frame clones appear in the TCRdb table, and some are missing; sequencing was by immunoSEQ multiplex PCR. The V and J calls and the clone size are those of that table, but D and trimming were determined from the DNA. In the table there are around 220,000 clones, 80% to 90% of which are singletons. The chain uses TRBV12-3 or TRBV12-4 and TRBJ1-2; D is unclear. The receptor was derived from a man aged 50 or older with acute or convalescent COVID-19. The sequenced sample was peripheral blood. The CDR3 bases are TGTGCCAGCAGTTCTCTAGCCGTCTATGGCTACACCTTC. It is translated as CASSSLAVYGYTF.